The clone carrying this TCR beta chain has more than one count but fewer than ten. Antigen unknown. This sample is part of a study of early T cells in non-severe SARS-CoV-2 infection. Whole-study context: Sequencing of bulk RNA from unsorted whole blood was done, without chain pairing. Broader study findings: Private and CD4 specificities were missed by VDJdb matching, which favored anti-spike CD8 responses.

The TCR library protocol attached unique molecular identifiers to the individual cDNA molecules. TCRdb itself ran the 5' RACE reads through MiXCR, one entry per CDR3 protein. The sample has 15,000 to 25,000 distinct CDR3 sequences; around 4.2% are singletons. The germline CDR1 and CDR2 sequences are SGHTA and FQGTGA. This CDR3 region has 13 residues. V shed 4 bases and J shed 7 bases, with 10 bases lying between them. Sequencing input: whole blood. This chain uses TRBV7-3 with TRBJ2-2; D is possibly TRBD2 (5 bases). This receptor was identified in an adult who was a healthcare worker with PCR-confirmed SARS-CoV-2 infection or an uninfected control (not recorded which). The CDR3 spells CASSYSRGGELFF. CDR3 coding DNA: TGTGCCAGCAGCTATTCCCGGGGCGGGGAGCTGTTTTTT.